The present TCR beta chain was sequenced within a study of blood T cell repertoires in COVID-19. Sequencing used immunoSEQ multiplex PCR; TCRdb keeps in-frame clones, though not all of them. The sample carries more than 300,000 clones, about 88% recorded once. Seattle's cohort entered during active infection and was followed longitudinally. Sequenced input: peripheral blood. The source of this sequence is a woman between 65 and 79 years old with COVID-19, enrolled during active disease.

CDR3: CASSPRDRGRYAGNTIYF. The DNA of the CDR3 is TGTGCCAGCAGCCCCCGGGACAGGGGGCGTTACGCTGGAAACACCATATATTTT. The rearrangement uses TRBV3-1 (or the pseudogene TRBV3-2) and TRBJ1-3; 12 bases match TRBD1. With V trimmed by 4 bases and J by 2 bases, 9 bases remained unmatched. The CDR3 runs to 18 residues. Germline V gene lookup returns CDR1 LGHDT and CDR2 YNNKEL (reference sequence).